These T cell receptor beta chains were read from a single sample in a study of OX40 agonist ivuxolimab in advanced cancers. Measured with immunoSEQ multiplex PCR; TCRdb has only the in-frame clones, and not every one. The sample lists roughly 76,000 clones; 88% were seen once. The sample here was CD4+ or CD8+ T cells sorted from blood, taken in a trial of the OX40 agonist ivuxolimab. The receptors originated from an adult with an advanced solid tumor such as melanoma, head and neck, liver or kidney cancer. CDR3s include the opening cysteine and the closing phenylalanine or tryptophan. D genes are given only for firm matches. Not all rows give a size; the values are once, few, many and, for expanded clones, a class.

>TRBV18|13|NA|TRBJ2-7|NA
TGTGCCAGCTCGGGACTACAGGGGGACGAGCAGTACTTC
CASSGLQGDEQYF
>TRBV5-6|17|NA|TRBJ2-7|NA
TGTGCCAGCAGCTTGGTCGGGCCAGGGGTCCTGAGGTACGAGCAGTACTTC
CASSLVGPGVLRYEQYF
>TRBV6-8|11|NA|TRBJ2-1|NA
TGTGCCACCCACCTGAACAATGAGCAGTTCTTC
CATHLNNEQFF
>TRBV2|15|NA|TRBJ1-1|once
TGTGCCAGCAGAATTGACCAGCAGTCGAACACTGAAGCTTTCTTT
CASRIDQQSNTEAFF
>TRBV6-6|16|TRBD1|TRBJ2-7|NA
TGTGCCAGCAGTCCCTCCCGCCGGGACAGGGGTTACGAGCAGTACTTC
CASSPSRRDRGYEQYF
>TRBV21-1|19|NA|TRBJ2-2|NA
TGTGCCAGCAGCAAGCTCGAAACCGCTCACCCTCGGTCGGTCGGGGAGCTGTTTTTT
CASSKLETAHPRSVGELFF
>TRBV19|14|NA|TRBJ2-7|few
TGTGCCAGTAGTACCCAACTAGTGTCCTACGAGCAGTACTTC
CASSTQLVSYEQYF
>TRBV28|13|NA|TRBJ2-7|NA
TGTGCCCATAGACTAGTTAATACCTACGAGCAGTACTTC
CAHRLVNTYEQYF
>TRBV5-1|14|NA|TRBJ2-5|NA
TGCGCCAGCAGCCGCGGGACCAGTGAAGAGACCCAGTACTTC
CASSRGTSEETQYF
>TRBV7-3|14|TRBD1|TRBJ1-1|NA
TGTGCCAGCAGCACGTCAGGGGGCCACACTGAAGCTTTCTTT
CASSTSGGHTEAFF
>TRBV9|15|NA|TRBJ2-2|NA
TGTGCCAGCAGCGTAGAGGGAGCGGCGGCCGGGGAGCTGTTTTTT
CASSVEGAAAGELFF
>TRBV25-1|15|TRBD1|TRBJ2-5|few
TGTGCCAGCAGTGAATCCGCAGGGGGCTCGGAGACCCAGTACTTC
CASSESAGGSETQYF
>TRBV2|14|NA|TRBJ2-6|NA
TGTGCCAGCAGTGACCTGTCTGGGGCCAACGTCCTGACTTTC
CASSDLSGANVLTF
>TRBV7-9|14|TRBD2|TRBJ2-2|NA
TGTGCCAGCACGCCTAGCGGGAGTCCCGGGGAGCTGTTTTTT
CASTPSGSPGELFF
>TRBV6-4|14|NA|TRBJ2-2|NA
TGTGCCAGCAGTGTACAGGAGAACACCGGGGAGCTGTTTTTT
CASSVQENTGELFF
>TRBV6-5|14|TRBD1|TRBJ1-1|few
TGTGCCAGCAGATTGACAGGGGCAAACACTGAAGCTTTCTTT
CASRLTGANTEAFF
>TRBV15|14|NA|TRBJ1-1|NA
TGTGCCACCAGCAGGGGGACCCCGAACACTGAAGCTTTCTTT
CATSRGTPNTEAFF
>TRBV19|13|TRBD1|TRBJ2-7|NA
TGTGCCAGTAGTTTTCACGACAGGGACGAGCAGTACTTC
CASSFHDRDEQYF
>TRBV5-4|16|NA|TRBJ2-2|medium-sized
TGTGCCAGCAGCTTGGTTGGTAGCGGGAACACCGGGGAGCTGTTTTTT
CASSLVGSGNTGELFF
>TRBV19|14|TRBD1|TRBJ1-2|NA
TGTGCCAGTAGTACCCCCGGGACAGCCGGGGGCTACACCTTC
CASSTPGTAGGYTF
>TRBV11-2|14|TRBD1|TRBJ1-1|NA
TGTGCCAGCAGCTTAGCGATCCAGGGGGCTGGTGCTTTCTTT
CASSLAIQGAGAFF
>TRBV6-5|14|NA|TRBJ1-2|few
TGTGCCAGCAGCAGGACAGTCGCTAACTATGGCTACACCTTC
CASSRTVANYGYTF
>TRBV30|16|TRBD2|TRBJ2-3|NA
TGTGCCTGGAGTGAAGACCTAGCGGGACGCACAGATACGCAGTATTTT
CAWSEDLAGRTDTQYF
>TRBV27|13|NA|TRBJ2-2|NA
TGTGCCAGCAGTTTAGAGAGGGTCGGGGAGCTGTTTTTT
CASSLERVGELFF
>TRBV7-8|15|TRBD1|TRBJ1-1|NA
TGTGCCAGCAGCGCCACCGGGACAGCTCACACTGAAGCTTTCTTT
CASSATGTAHTEAFF